A selection of T cell receptor beta chains follows, all from one sample in a study of blood T cell repertoires in COVID-19. Libraries were prepared by immunoSEQ multiplex PCR; TCRdb keeps only in-frame clonotypes and omits some of them. The sample lists 65,000 to 85,000 clones, 75% to 90% occurring once. Specimen: peripheral blood. Receptor source: a man in his forties or fifties with acute or convalescent COVID-19. Each CDR3 is given with its conserved first and last residue. Each record gives: CDR3 length, V gene, J gene, D gene, clone size, CDR3 DNA, CDR3 protein. A D gene is named only where the DNA matches it firmly. The size entry is marked missing in some rows and otherwise reads once, few, many or a size class.

13	TRBV18	TRBJ2-5	.	.	TGTGCCAGCTCACCACGCAGGGCAGAGACCCAGTACTTC	CASSPRRAETQYF
13	TRBV7-9	TRBJ2-1	.	once	TGTGCCAGCAGGACAACCGTAAACAATGAGCAGTTCTTC	CASRTTVNNEQFF
15	TRBV6-5	TRBJ2-1	TRBD1	.	TGTGCCAGCAGTTACCGGGGACAGGGACCCAATGAGCAGTTCTTC	CASSYRGQGPNEQFF
12	TRBV12-3/TRBV12-4	TRBJ1-1	.	.	TGTGCCAGCAGTTTCCAGGTAACTGAAGCTTTCTTT	CASSFQVTEAFF
14	TRBV3-1/TRBV3-2	TRBJ2-7	TRBD2	few	TGTGCCAGCAGCCACCCGGGACTAGCGTCTGAGCAGTACTTC	CASSHPGLASEQYF
15	TRBV28	TRBJ1-3	.	.	TGTGCCAGCAGTTCTGAGTTCTACTCTGGAAACACCATATATTTT	CASSSEFYSGNTIYF
15	TRBV15	TRBJ2-3	.	.	TGTGCCACCAGCAGACCCCCCTTTGGAGCCAATACGCAGTATTTT	CATSRPPFGANTQYF
15	TRBV18	TRBJ2-1	TRBD2	once	TGTGCCAGCTCACCACCTGGGCTAGCGGGAGTTGAGCAGTTCTTC	CASSPPGLAGVEQFF
13	TRBV12-3/TRBV12-4	TRBJ1-3	.	.	TGTGCCACCAGGCCCGACGGAGTCAACACCATATATTTT	CATRPDGVNTIYF
15	TRBV4-1	TRBJ1-2	.	.	TGCGCCAGCAGCCAAGAGGCAACAGGGCTAAGCGGCTACACCTTC	CASSQEATGLSGYTF
13	TRBV6-5	TRBJ2-1	.	.	TGTGCCAGCAGTTACTTGGACAGCAATGAGCAGTTCTTC	CASSYLDSNEQFF
14	TRBV28	TRBJ1-1	.	.	TGTGCCAGCAGGCCCGGGGGGAGGGGGACTGAAGCTTTCTTT	CASRPGGRGTEAFF
14	TRBV2	TRBJ1-2	.	once	TGTGCCAGCAGTACCGAAGGGAGTAACTATGGCTACACCTTC	CASSTEGSNYGYTF
11	TRBV30	TRBJ2-3	.	.	TGTGCCTGGAGTGTTAGAGATACGCAGTATTTT	CAWSVRDTQYF
13	TRBV6-5	TRBJ2-7	TRBD2	.	TGTGCCAGCACTCGGGGGGGGGCCTACGAGCAGTACTTC	CASTRGGAYEQYF
15	TRBV6-1	TRBJ1-5	TRBD1	.	TGTGCCAGCAGTGAATACAGGGGGAGAGATCAGCCCCAGCATTTT	CASSEYRGRDQPQHF
15	TRBV2	TRBJ2-6	TRBD2	.	TGTGCCAGCTGGGGGGGGTCCTCTGGGGCCAACGTCCTGACTTTC	CASWGGSSGANVLTF
14	TRBV2	TRBJ1-4	TRBD1	.	TGTGCCAGCAGTGCCCAGGGGGCGGGAGAAAAACTGTTTTTT	CASSAQGAGEKLFF
16	TRBV6-2/TRBV6-3	TRBJ2-7	TRBD2	.	TGTGCCAGCAGTAACCCGGGACTAGCGGGAGATAATGAGCAGTACTTC	CASSNPGLAGDNEQYF
17	TRBV11-2	TRBJ2-5	TRBD2	.	TGTGCCAGCAGCTTAACGACTAGCGGGAGGGCCGGAGAGACCCAGTACTTC	CASSLTTSGRAGETQYF